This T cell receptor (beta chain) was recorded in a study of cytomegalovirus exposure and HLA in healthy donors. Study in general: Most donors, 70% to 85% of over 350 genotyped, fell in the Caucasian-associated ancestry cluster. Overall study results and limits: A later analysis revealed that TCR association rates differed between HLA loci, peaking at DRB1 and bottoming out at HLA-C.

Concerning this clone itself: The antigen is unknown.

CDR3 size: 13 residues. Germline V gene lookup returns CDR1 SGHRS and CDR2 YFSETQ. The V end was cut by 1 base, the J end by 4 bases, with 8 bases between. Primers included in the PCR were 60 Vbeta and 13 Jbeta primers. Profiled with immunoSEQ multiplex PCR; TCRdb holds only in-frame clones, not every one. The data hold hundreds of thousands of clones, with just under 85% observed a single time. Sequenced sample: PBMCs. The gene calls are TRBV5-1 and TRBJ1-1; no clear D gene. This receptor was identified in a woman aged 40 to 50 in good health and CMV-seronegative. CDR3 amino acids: CASSLLAGTEAFF. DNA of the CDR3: TGCGCCAGCAGCTTGTTGGCGGGCACTGAAGCTTTCTTT.